This TCR beta chain emerged from a study of radiation and T cells in renal cell carcinoma. Germline CDR1 LNHDA, CDR2 SQIVND (reference sequence). The length of the CDR3 is 16 residues. J lost 6 bases, V lost 3 bases, and 10 bases had no gene match. This clone has at least ten counts. The antigen is unknown. Specified time point: baseline pretreatment blood. The treatment was: 15 Gy SBRT to primary tumor, nephrectomy 4 weeks later. The patient's renal cell carcinoma had clear cell pathology. Study-wide results and limits: Baseline intratumoral clonotype presence is unknown without pretreatment biopsies.

Profiled with immunoSEQ multiplex PCR; TCRdb holds only in-frame clones, not every one. The sample has roughly 130,000 clones, 70% to 90% seen once. The sequences come from blood, collected from a patient whose treatment included radiotherapy and nephrectomy. This sequence joins TRBV19 and TRBJ2-1, with 8 bases fitting TRBD1. This sequence was found in a woman aged 45-65 years with renal cell carcinoma. As DNA, the CDR3 is TGTGCCAGTAGTATTAGCTGGCAGGGGGCTCGCAATGAGCAGTTCTTC. As protein: CASSISWQGARNEQFF.